Listed here are 7 T cell receptor beta chains from one sample, sequenced in a study of T cell changes during pregnancy in multiple sclerosis. TCRdb keeps only in-frame clones here, not all; method: immunoSEQ multiplex PCR. The sample carries about 49,000 clones, about 95% recorded once. The specimen was CD8+ T cells from peripheral blood mononuclear cells, collected in the first trimester of pregnancy. Receptor source: a female donor with multiple sclerosis, enrolled in a pregnancy study.

DNA of the CDR3: TGCGCCAGCAGTCTCCTCTCCGGACTAGCGATGGAGTTGGATGAGCAGTTCTTC. The encoded protein is CASSLLSGLAMELDEQFF. The chain uses TRBV23-1 and TRBJ2-1; TRBD2 matches 9 bases. Being an ORF, TRBV23-1 has a function that is uncertain. The CDR3 is 18 amino acids. Trimming at V came to 4 bases and at J to 8 bases, leaving 18 bases not matched to a gene.

The chain uses TRBV27 and TRBJ2-7; a weak D match, TRBD2 (6 bases). The CDR3 is 14 residues long. V lost 2 bases and J lost 3, with 11 bases in between. Germline CDR1 reads MNHEY; CDR2 reads SMNVEV (reference sequence). As DNA, the CDR3 is TGTGCCAGCAGTTTAGGATCCGGGGGCTACGAGCAGTACTTC. This codes for CASSLGSGGYEQYF.

The genes are TRBV7-6 and TRBJ1-4, with 7 bases matching TRBD1. The V segment lost 2 bases and the J segment 12 bases; nucleotides outside the gene matches: 9. The CDR3 runs 14 residues. CDR1 is SGHVS and CDR2 is FNYEAQ in the germline V gene. The CDR3 loop is CASSLIMTGRELFF. The CDR3 bases are TGTGCCAGCAGCTTAATTATGACAGGGCGGGAACTGTTTTTT.

The table lists this clone with a few counts. The J gene is TRBJ2-3, the V gene TRBV7-9; TRBD2 is a possible D gene (7 bases). Germline lookup yields CDR1 SEHNR and CDR2 FQNEAQ (reference sequence). The CDR3 loop spans 16 amino acids. Trimming cost V 4 bases and J 3 bases, with 17 bases left between them. The CDR3 is CASSSIGTTGTDTQYF. The DNA of the CDR3 is TGTGCCAGCAGCTCCATAGGGACTACAGGGACAGATACGCAGTATTTT.

CDR3: CASSATAYGYTF. The CDR3 DNA is TGTGCCAGCAGCGCGACAGCCTATGGCTACACCTTC. The chain links TRBV9 to TRBJ1-2; maybe TRBD1 (5 bases). Germline V gene sequence: CDR1 SGDLS, CDR2 YYNGEE. V shed 3 bases and J shed 4 bases, with 7 bases lying between them. The CDR3 contains 12 residues.

The rearrangement links TRBV4-1 to TRBJ1-5, with 7 bases matching TRBD1. The CDR3 has 16 residues. The junction had 8 bases not matched to a gene; V was cut back by 4 bases and J by 2 bases. Germline lookup yields CDR1 MGHRA and CDR2 YSYEKL. CDR3 sequence (DNA): TGCGCCAGCAGCCGCAGGGGGATTAGCCGCAATCAGCCCCAGCATTTT. Amino acid sequence: CASSRRGISRNQPQHF.

The chain couples TRBV28 to TRBJ1-5; D is possibly TRBD1 (5 bases). Germline CDR1 is MDHEN and CDR2 is SYDVKM. V lost 6 bases and J 0 bases, leaving 27 bases between the germline ends. This CDR3 has 20 residues. The DNA for the CDR3 is TGTGCCAGCAGGGGGATCTATAGGACACTGAGCTCGATTAGCAATCAGCCCCAGCATTTT. It encodes CASRGIYRTLSSISNQPQHF.